The table lists the clone carrying this T cell receptor (beta chain) with a few counts. What it recognizes is unknown. The donors, aged about 6 to 90, were healthy Caucasians from Russia. A sample-barcoded 5' primer and a J-beta primer mix were used in a second PCR of roughly 6 to 11 cycles. Each cDNA molecule carried a tag from a template-switch adaptor that contained 12 random nucleotides. MiXCR, run by TCRdb on the 5' RACE reads, gives a single entry per CDR3 protein. The profile shows about 600,000 distinct CDR3 sequences, about 45% of them singletons. The data belong to a study of blood T cells in healthy people across ages. Study results and caveats: Unknown donor CMV status possibly confounded expanded clonotype changes. With unsorted PBMCs, a conclusive comparison of naive versus antigen-experienced cells was not possible.

The sequencing input was blood. The TCR sequence derives from a man older than 75 in good health.

This CDR3 reads CASSLVGTADTDTQYF. The CDR3, as DNA: TGCGCCAGCAGCTTGGTGGGGACAGCCGACACAGATACGCAGTATTTT. This sequence joins TRBV5-1 and TRBJ2-3; the match to TRBD1 covers 7 bases. The V gene end was trimmed by 0 bases and the J gene end by 2 bases; junction bases not matched to a gene: 6. The CDR3 totals 16 residues. Germline V gene data show CDR1 as SGHRS and CDR2 as YFSETQ. The whole variable domain, remainder taken from reference TRBV5-1 and TRBJ2-3, is KAGVTQTPRYLIKTRGQQVTLSCSPISGHRSVSWYQQTPGQGLQFLFEYFSETQRNKGNFPGRFSGRQFSNSRSEMNVSTLELGDSALYLCASSLVGTADTDTQYFGPGTRLTVL.